This record covers a single TCR beta chain. Its target is not known. The data originate from a study of cytomegalovirus exposure and HLA in healthy donors. General study points: 87-base-pair reads could not separate some V segments, including TRBV6-2 and TRBV6-3. Reports credit the classifier with highly specific, highly sensitive diagnosis of cytomegalovirus status.

Researchers ran the PCR with 60 Vbeta and 13 Jbeta primers. Some clones are missing from TCRdb's copy, which holds only in-frame ones; the method was immunoSEQ multiplex PCR. The table includes nearly 200,000 clones, roughly 80% detected once. The CDR3 is 13 amino acids. Germline CDR1 reads SGHNT; CDR2 reads YYREEE (reference sequence). V gave up 1 base and J gave up 7 bases; unmatched junction bases: 2. Input material: PBMCs. The clonotype originates from a woman in her 30s in good health and CMV-seropositive. This chain connects TRBV5-4 to TRBJ2-1, with 7 bases fitting TRBD2. In DNA, the CDR3 is TGTGCCAGCAGCTTGATCGGGGGGAATGAGCAGTTCTTC. Translating it yields CASSLIGGNEQFF.